The present entry profiles one TCR beta chain with its context. The antigen is unknown. This CDR3 contains 17 residues. The V gene end was trimmed by 6 bases and the J gene end by 5 bases; junction bases not matched to a gene: 15. CDR1 SGHAT and CDR2 FQNNGV come from the germline V gene. Each single cDNA molecule received a unique molecular identifier. TCRdb fed the 5' RACE reads into MiXCR, producing one record per CDR3 protein. The sample comprises roughly 72,000 distinct CDR3 sequences, 9.5% to 15% of which are singletons, and around 2.8% rests with the top ten. This entry is derived from a study of early T cells in non-severe SARS-CoV-2 infection. Study-level background: The input, bulk RNA from unsorted whole blood, was sequenced, and chains were unpaired.

The study's findings and limits: The matching step, a VDJdb search, favored anti-spike CD8 responses and missed private and CD4 specificities.

The sequence was collected from an adult who was a healthcare worker with PCR-confirmed SARS-CoV-2 infection or an uninfected control (not recorded which). The genes are TRBV11-2 and TRBJ2-3; 9 bases align to TRBD1. Source: whole blood, taken at baseline. The CDR3, as DNA: TGTGCCAGCAGGCCGGGACAGGGAAGGGTAAGGGAAGATACGCAGTATTTT. Translation: CASRPGQGRVREDTQYF.